Listed here are 8 T cell receptor beta chains from one sample, sequenced in a study of CD8+ T cells in alopecia areata. Following RNA extraction, reverse transcription yielded cDNA that acted as the sequencing template. Sequencing was performed with immunoSEQ multiplex PCR; in TCRdb, only in-frame clones are kept and a portion is missing. Of about 97,000 clones in the sample, approximately 42% were seen once. Sequencing input: CD4+ T cells sorted from blood. These receptors came from a human donor with alopecia areata.

The chain joins TRBV30 to TRBJ1-4, with D hard to call. The germline gives CDR1 GTSNPN, CDR2 SVGIG (reference sequence). CDR3 length: 14 residues. V was shortened by 3 bases and J by 8 bases, with 16 bases between the two germline ends. In DNA form, the CDR3 reads TGTGCCTGGAGGGTTGACAATGGTCTAGAAAAACTGTTTTTT. Encoded protein: CAWRVDNGLEKLFF. The whole variable domain, remainder taken from reference TRBV30 and TRBJ1-4, is SQTIHQWPATLVQPVGSPLSLECTVEGTSNPNLYWYRQAAGRGLQLLFYSVGIGQISSEVPQNLSASRPQDRQFILSSKKLLLSDSGFYLCAWRVDNGLEKLFFGSGTQLSVL.

In its sample, this clone was seen a few times. The chain links TRBV4-2 to TRBJ2-2; TRBD2 aligns across 7 bases. With 0 bases clipped from V and 2 bases from J, the junction kept 9 bases outside the gene matches. Germline CDR1 reads LGHNA; CDR2 reads YNFKEQ. The CDR3 extends over 18 amino acids. The CDR3 coding sequence is TGTGCCAGCAGCCAAGATCTTCGGCTAGCGGTAAACACCGGGGAGCTGTTTTTT. Translated: CASSQDLRLAVNTGELFF.

This clone was recorded many times. Here the CDR3 DNA reads TGTGCCAGCAGCACGTGGGGAAACACCATATATTTT. It yields the protein CASSTWGNTIYF. The V and J genes are TRBV7-9 and TRBJ1-3; D gene unclear. V lost 5 bases to trimming and J lost 4 bases, with 6 bases between them. Germline-derived CDR1 and CDR2 are SEHNR and FQNEAQ (reference sequence). The CDR3 is 12 amino acids.

The sample holds a few counts of this clone. The rearrangement joins TRBV19 to TRBJ2-7; tentatively, D is TRBD2 (5 bases). Germline V gene data show CDR1 as LNHDA and CDR2 as SQIVND (reference sequence). The CDR3 is 13 amino acids. The V end was cut by 5 bases, the J end by 5 bases, with 13 bases between. This chain's CDR3 is CASSFRGGDEQYF. The CDR3 DNA reads TGTGCCAGTAGTTTCCGGGGTGGCGACGAGCAGTACTTC.

This clone was observed a few times. The chain recombines TRBV10-3 with TRBJ2-1, with 11 positions matching TRBD2. V was pared by 6 bases and J by 4 bases, with 5 bases of the junction left unmatched. Germline V lookup: CDR1 ENHRY, CDR2 SYGVKD. The CDR3 is 15 amino acids. The CDR3 spells CAIRDTSGSYNEQFF. CDR3 DNA: TGTGCCATCAGAGACACTAGCGGGAGTTACAATGAGCAGTTCTTC.

In its sample, this clone was seen a few times. Within the sample, other DNA sequences also encode this same CDR3. This chain uses TRBV5-1 with TRBJ2-5, with a possible D match to TRBD2 (6 bases). V lost 0 bases, J lost 5 bases, and 8 bases lay in between. Per germline, CDR1 SGHRS and CDR2 YFSETQ. The CDR3 covers 13 residues. CDR3 sequence reads: CASSLVGGETQYF. CDR3 nucleotides: TGCGCCAGCAGCTTGGTTGGAGGGGAGACCCAGTACTTC.

This clone has a handful of counts. The J gene is TRBJ2-5, the V gene TRBV4-1; 7 bases line up with TRBD1. The germline CDR1 and CDR2 sequences are MGHRA and YSYEKL. V lost 1 base to trimming and J lost 6 bases; unmatched junction nucleotides: 17. This CDR3 has 18 amino acids. In DNA form, the CDR3 reads TGCGCCAGCAGCCAAGCTGCTTTGGACAGGATAGGAGTAAAGACCCAGTACTTC. Residues: CASSQAALDRIGVKTQYF.

The rearrangement links TRBV12-5 to TRBJ2-3; TRBD1 is a possible D gene (6 bases). Germline CDR1 and CDR2: LGHNT and FRNRAP. CDR3 size: 14 residues. The ends were cut back, 5 bases at V and 0 bases at J, with 9 bases in the middle. As DNA, the CDR3 is TGTGCTAGTGGTAGGCAGGGGAGCACAGATACGCAGTATTTT. Its translation is CASGRQGSTDTQYF.